This T cell receptor beta chain was found in a study of T cell clonality in common variable immunodeficiency. General study results and limits: CVID subjects had higher TCRbeta clonality than healthy controls, most marked in about a third. Reportedly, TCR beta sequences from common variable immunodeficiency showed fewer deletions and N-nucleotide insertions.

The trim removed 5 bases at V and 0 bases at J, leaving 5 bases unmatched. The CDR3 loop spans 15 amino acids. The V gene's germline CDR1 is SGHRS and CDR2 YFSETQ. This clone was recorded many times. Its antigen is undetermined. The read stops 3 residues short of the end of the CDR3; the missing end is completed from the germline J gene. Each donor provided roughly 4.5 to 9 ml of heparinized whole blood. Control and CVID samples contributed equal amounts of genomic DNA. The table came from immunoSEQ multiplex PCR; TCRdb's copy has only in-frame clones and leaves some out. The sample is made up of 52,000 or so clones, none counted only once.

This TCR was recovered from a person aged 18 to 75 in good health. The sample was peripheral blood mononuclear cells. The chain employs TRBV5-1 and TRBJ2-1; TRBD1 matches at 7 bases. CDR3 bases read: TGCGCCAGCAGACCTCGGGACAGCTCCTACAATGAG. It codes for CASRPRDSSYNE. The CDR3 in full is CASRPRDSSYNEQFF. The full variable domain, with the rest looked up from reference TRBV5-1 and TRBJ2-1, is KAGVTQTPRYLIKTRGQQVTLSCSPISGHRSVSWYQQTPGQGLQFLFEYFSETQRNKGNFPGRFSGRQFSNSRSEMNVSTLELGDSALYLCASRPRDSSYNEQFFGPGTRLTVL.